The 20 T cell receptor beta chains reported below all come from one sample, sequenced in a study of human T cells and chemical hapten exposure. Time point given: healthy volunteer bleed at 2 weeks. Total RNA extraction was carried out from unfractionated whole blood. TCRdb redid the calling of the RACE reads with MiXCR, one entry per CDR3 protein. The table shows over 45,000 distinct CDR3 sequences, with around 4.5% occurring only once. Sequences were obtained from whole blood. These receptors were taken from a female donor in good health. Some clones in this sample may be carry-over from other donors' samples.

This clonotype was recorded at least ten times. The rearrangement joins TRBV20-1 to TRBJ2-5; D might be TRBD2 (5 bases). This CDR3 spans 12 amino acids. The V gene lost 5 bases and the J gene lost 7 bases, with 14 bases spanning the gap. Germline V gene lookup returns CDR1 DFQATT and CDR2 SNEGSKA (reference sequence). For the CDR3, the DNA is TGCAGTGCTGGATTAGCGTCTGTGACCCAGTACTTC. This sequence encodes CSAGLASVTQYF.

This clonotype has at least ten counts. The genes are TRBV20-1 and TRBJ1-6; D not resolved. Germline V gene lookup returns CDR1 DFQATT and CDR2 SNEGSKA (reference sequence). V was clipped by 1 base and J by 0 bases, with 7 bases between them. The CDR3 covers 15 residues. The CDR3 DNA follows: TGCAGTGCTAGAGGGGCTAGCTCCTATAATTCACCCCTCCACTTT. It translates to CSARGASSYNSPLHF.

This clonotype was detected many times. The rearrangement links TRBV7-8 to TRBJ2-1; 7 bases line up with TRBD1. Germline V gives CDR1 SGHVS, CDR2 FQNEAQ. Trimming removed 4 bases from V and 7 bases from J; junction bases left unmatched: 10. The length of the CDR3 is 15 residues. The CDR3 sequence is CASSYDRVMENEQFF. The CDR3 DNA is TGTGCCAGCAGCTACGACAGGGTAATGGAGAATGAGCAGTTCTTC.

The genes are TRBV2 and TRBJ1-2; the D is unclear. The CDR3 runs 14 residues. Germline loops: CDR1 SNHLY, CDR2 FYNNEI. V was cut by 3 bases and J by 3 bases, with 11 bases left in between. CDR3: CASSEGFRDYGYTF. CDR3 in DNA: TGTGCCAGCAGTGAGGGGTTTCGCGACTATGGCTACACCTTC.

About this clonotype: A much larger clone differs by one base, so this may be a read error. The chain carries TRBV5-1 and TRBJ2-1, with 8 bases lining up with TRBD2. This CDR3 has 15 amino acids. Germline values: CDR1 SGHRS, CDR2 YFSETQ. The V and J ends lost 0 bases and 8 bases, in that order; junction bases with no gene match: 7. In DNA, the CDR3 is TGCGCCAGCAGCTTGGATATTAGCGGGGAATATGAGCAGTTCTTC. Its protein product is CASSLDISGEYEQFF.

This clonotype was picked up many times. This chain joins TRBV12-5 and TRBJ1-1; 7 bases are a match to TRBD1. Per germline, CDR1 LGHNT and CDR2 FRNRAP. This CDR3 contains 15 residues. V dropped 4 bases and J dropped 1; count of bases not matched to a gene: 6. In nucleotides, the CDR3 is TGTGCTAGTGGTTCCTCCGGGACAGAGAACACTGAAGCTTTCTTT. Amino acid sequence: CASGSSGTENTEAFF.

This clonotype was detected a few times. The chain employs TRBV7-9 and TRBJ1-5; possibly TRBD1 for D (5 bases). This CDR3 comprises 14 residues. Trimming removed 5 bases from V and 4 bases from J, with 12 bases in between. The germline V gene encodes CDR1 SEHNR and CDR2 FQNEAQ (reference sequence). DNA for the CDR3: TGTGCCAGCAGCCCCCCGGGGCAGAATCAGCCCCAGCATTTT. It codes for CASSPPGQNQPQHF.

The sample holds many counts of this clonotype. The genes are TRBV20-1 and TRBJ2-7, with 9 positions matching TRBD1. J gave up 3 bases and V 6 bases, and 6 bases lay outside the gene matches. The CDR3 covers 13 residues. Germline V lookup: CDR1 DFQATT, CDR2 SNEGSKA (reference sequence). CDR3 coding DNA: TGCAGTGCGCCGGGACAGGGCTACTACGAGCAGTACTTC. It encodes CSAPGQGYYEQYF.

This clonotype was picked up many times. V gene TRBV12-3 or TRBV12-4 combines with J gene TRBJ1-3, with no clear D. Trimming cost V 5 bases and J 0 bases, with 5 bases left between them. The CDR3 runs to 13 residues. The CDR3 loop reads CASSVSSGNTIYF. The CDR3 DNA reads as TGTGCCAGCAGTGTTAGCTCTGGAAACACCATATATTTT.

This clonotype has ten or more counts. The genes are TRBV7-8 and TRBJ1-6; D is unclear. This CDR3 comprises 14 residues. CDR1 is SGHVS, CDR2 FQNEAQ, per germline. Trimming cost V 0 bases and J 7 bases, with 7 bases left between them. This CDR3 is CASSLAVENSPLHF. In DNA form, the CDR3 reads TGTGCCAGCAGCTTAGCGGTCGAGAATTCACCCCTCCACTTT.

Ten or more counts support this clonotype. In nucleotides, the CDR3 is TGTGCCAGCAGCTTAAGCTTAAGGGGGGGGAATTCACCCCTCCACTTT. Protein sequence: CASSLSLRGGNSPLHF. The chain recombines TRBV7-8 with TRBJ1-6; perhaps TRBD1 as D (6 bases). Trimming pared 2 bases from V and 7 bases from J, leaving 15 bases between. The CDR3 has 16 amino acids. CDR1 SGHVS and CDR2 FQNEAQ come from the germline V gene.

This clonotype occurred many times. The chain uses TRBV6-6 and TRBJ1-5; D unclear. In germline, CDR1 is MNHNY, CDR2 SVGAGI (reference sequence). The CDR3 sequence is 15 residues long. The V and J ends lost 6 bases and 7 bases respectively, with 19 bases between them. For the CDR3, the DNA is TGTGCCAGCAGCTTCGGACGGAGGGCGAACCAGCCCCAGCATTTT. Its translation: CASSFGRRANQPQHF.

This clonotype was counted at least ten times. This chain uses TRBV19 with TRBJ1-1; 7 bases match TRBD1. From germline, CDR1 is LNHDA and CDR2 SQIVND (reference sequence). CDR3 length equals 14 residues. V trimming: 5 bases; J trimming: 7 bases; junction bases outside the gene matches: 10. The CDR3 DNA follows: TGTGCCAGTAGTGTCGGACAGGCCACCAGTGAAGCTTTCTTT. Its protein product is CASSVGQATSEAFF.

The genes are TRBV14 and TRBJ1-1, with D uncertain. V dropped 4 bases and J dropped 6 bases, with 15 bases sitting between them. The CDR3 has 14 amino acids. Germline assignment: CDR1 SGHDN and CDR2 FVKESK. DNA for the CDR3: TGTGCCAGCAGCCGCCTCTTGCCGGAGGCTGAAGCTTTCTTT. Translating gives CASSRLLPEAEAFF.

The V gene is TRBV29-1, the J gene TRBJ1-4; 8 bases fit TRBD1. Unmatched junction bases numbered 4, after V lost 5 bases and J lost 8 bases. In germline, CDR1 is SQVTM, CDR2 ANQGSEA. The CDR3 is 12 residues long. DNA of the CDR3: TGCAGCGTTTCCCACAGGGGGGAAAAACTGTTTTTT. Translation: CSVSHRGEKLFF.

The sample holds many counts of this clonotype. In DNA, the CDR3 is TGTGCCAGCAGTAGAACAGGGGTAGGAGATACGCAGTATTTT. This translates into CASSRTGVGDTQYF. The chain combines TRBV6-6 with TRBJ2-3, with TRBD1 matching 7 bases. Looked up from germline, CDR1 is MNHNY and CDR2 is SVGAGI (reference sequence). This CDR3 is 14 amino acids long. V was clipped by 5 bases and J by 5 bases; unmatched bases: 7.

There are many counts of this clonotype. The gene calls are TRBV12-3 or TRBV12-4 and TRBJ2-7, with D possibly being TRBD1 or TRBD2 (5 bases each). The V end was cut by 2 bases, the J end by 5 bases, with 13 bases between. CDR3 size: 14 residues. The CDR3 reads CASSLIIGDDEQYF. DNA of the CDR3: TGTGCCAGCAGTTTAATCATAGGGGACGACGAGCAGTACTTC.

Details on this clonotype: A much larger clone differs by one base, so this may be a read error. V and J are TRBV10-3 and TRBJ2-5; 7 positions agree with TRBD1. Germline V gene sequence: CDR1 ENHRY, CDR2 SYGVKD. CDR3 length equals 14 residues. The CDR3 spells CAIRYDRVGENQYF. In DNA form, the CDR3 reads TGTGCCATCAGATACGACAGGGTCGGAGAGAACCAGTACTTC.

This clonotype was found many times. The chain carries TRBV7-8 and TRBJ2-2, with 9 positions matching TRBD1. This CDR3 is built from 18 residues. V was pared by 1 base and J by 4 bases, with 10 bases of the junction left unmatched. Germline V gives CDR1 SGHVS, CDR2 FQNEAQ. CDR3 coding DNA: TGTGCCAGCAGCTTAGTACACAGGGGGCGCCGGGGCACCGGGGAGCTGTTTTTT. Amino acid sequence: CASSLVHRGRRGTGELFF. Full variable domain (rest looked up from reference TRBV7-8 and TRBJ2-2): GAGVSQSPRYKVAKRGQDVALRCDPISGHVSLFWYQQALGQGPEFLTYFQNEAQLDKSGLPSDRFFAERPEGSVSTLKIQRTQQEDSAVYLCASSLVHRGRRGTGELFFGEGSRLTVL.

This clonotype was seen at least ten times. This sequence joins TRBV29-1 and TRBJ2-2, with D hard to call. CDR1 is SQVTM, CDR2 ANQGSEA, per germline. The CDR3 is made up of 12 amino acids. Trimming shortened V by 4 bases and J by 6 bases, and 9 bases separated the two germline ends. The CDR3 reads CSVAWAPGELFF. CDR3 bases: TGCAGCGTTGCGTGGGCGCCCGGGGAGCTGTTTTTT.